This T cell receptor (beta chain) comes out of a study of T cells in Graves' hyperthyroidism and ophthalmopathy. Trimming at V came to 6 bases and at J to 7 bases, leaving 6 bases not matched to a gene. CDR3 length equals 14 residues. The germline V gene encodes CDR1 SEHNR and CDR2 FQNEAQ (reference sequence). This clonotype was detected many times. This sample holds PBMCs from 8.5 to 10 ml fresh peripheral blood. Using RNA transcripts as the source, TCR beta CDR3 regions were amplified. HTBI primers were used for first-round RT-PCR of the TCR CDR3. MiXCR, run by TCRdb on the multiplex PCR reads, gives a single entry per CDR3 protein. The sample contains over 350,000 distinct CDR3 sequences, about 14% of which appear only once.

The V call is TRBV7-9, the J call TRBJ2-2, with TRBD2 identical over 9 bases. This TCR was sampled from a man in his fifties or sixties with Graves' ophthalmopathy. Sequencing used blood. CDR3 in amino acids: CASRSSGIGGELFF. The CDR3 bases are TGTGCCAGCAGGTCTAGCGGGATCGGCGGGGAGCTGTTTTTT.